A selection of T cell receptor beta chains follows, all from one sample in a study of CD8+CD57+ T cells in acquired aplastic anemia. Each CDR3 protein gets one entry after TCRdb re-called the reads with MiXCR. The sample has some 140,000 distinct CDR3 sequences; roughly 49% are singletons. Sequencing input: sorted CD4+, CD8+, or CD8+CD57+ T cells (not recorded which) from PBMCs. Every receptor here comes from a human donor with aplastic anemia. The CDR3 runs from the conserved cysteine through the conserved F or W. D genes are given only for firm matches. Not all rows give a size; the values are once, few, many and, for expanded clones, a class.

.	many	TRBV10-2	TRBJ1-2	TGCGCCAGCAGTGAGACATCCCCGGGGGGACATGGCTACACCTTC	CASSETSPGGHGYTF
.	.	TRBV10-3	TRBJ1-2	TGTGCCATCAGTGAGGCCGCGATTGGCTACACCTTC	CAISEAAIGYTF
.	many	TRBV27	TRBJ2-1	TGTGCCAGCAGTTTAACGGCCTCTCTTTACAATGAGCAGTTCTTC	CASSLTASLYNEQFF
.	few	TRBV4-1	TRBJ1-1	TGCGCCAGCAGCCAAGATCAGGCAGGGCGCACTGAAGCTTTCTTT	CASSQDQAGRTEAFF
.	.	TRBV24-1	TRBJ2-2	TGTGCCACCAGTGATTTGGGACCCCTGGGCACCGGGGAGCTGTTTTTT	CATSDLGPLGTGELFF
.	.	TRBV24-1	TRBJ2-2	TGTGCCACCAGCCCGGGGGGCGCGGGCACCGGGGAGCTGTTTTTT	CATSPGGAGTGELFF
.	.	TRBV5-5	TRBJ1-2	TGTGCCAGCAGCCAGGGTAGCCCCGGCGACTATGGCTACACCTTC	CASSQGSPGDYGYTF
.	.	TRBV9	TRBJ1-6	TGTGCCAGCAGCGTAGTTATGGGATGGGAATCACCCCTCCACTTT	CASSVVMGWESPLHF
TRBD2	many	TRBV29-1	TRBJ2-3	TGCAGCGTCGGACTAGCGGGGGCCAGCACAGATACGCAGTATTTT	CSVGLAGASTDTQYF
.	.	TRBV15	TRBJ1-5	TGTGCCACCAGCAGAGAAGAAGGGTTTCAGCCCCAGCATTTT	CATSREEGFQPQHF
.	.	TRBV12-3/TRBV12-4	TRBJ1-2	TGTGCCAGCAGTTGGACAGCCTTCGGGGGCTACACCTTC	CASSWTAFGGYTF
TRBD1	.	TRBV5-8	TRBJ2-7	TGTGCCAGCAGCACCGCTAACAGGGGGCCTTACGAGCAGTACTTC	CASSTANRGPYEQYF
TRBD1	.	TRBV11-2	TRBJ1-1	TGTGCCAGCAGCCCAGGGGGCGCTCCGAGGAACACTGAAGCTTTCTTT	CASSPGGAPRNTEAFF
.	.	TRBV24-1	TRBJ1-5	TGTGCCACCAGTCAGGGTGGAGGATCAAATCAGCCCCAGCATTTT	CATSQGGGSNQPQHF
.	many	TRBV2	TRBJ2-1	TGTGCCAGCAAGAGGGGGGACTACATCTACAATGAGCAGTTCTTC	CASKRGDYIYNEQFF
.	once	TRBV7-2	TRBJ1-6	TGTGCCAGCAGCCCGGACAGACCCTATAATTCACCCCTCCACTTT	CASSPDRPYNSPLHF
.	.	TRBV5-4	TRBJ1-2	TGTGCCAGCAGCTTGCTGGGACAAACAAACTATGGCTACACCTTC	CASSLLGQTNYGYTF
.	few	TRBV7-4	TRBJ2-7	TGTGCCAGCAGCGGGGAAGATTCCTACGAGCAGTACTTC	CASSGEDSYEQYF
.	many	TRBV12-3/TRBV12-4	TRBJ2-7	TGTGCCAGCAGTTTAGGAGTGTCAGGCTACGAGCAGTACTTC	CASSLGVSGYEQYF
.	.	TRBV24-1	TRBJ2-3	TGTGCCACCAGTGTCTCAGAGGGTGGAAAGCGGTATTTT	CATSVSEGGKRYF
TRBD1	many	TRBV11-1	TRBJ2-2	TGTGCCAGCAGCCAACCTGTGACAGGGGGGACCGGGGAGCTGTTTTTT	CASSQPVTGGTGELFF
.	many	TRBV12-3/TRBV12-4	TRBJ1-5	TGTGCCAGCAGTTCAGGGTATGGTCAGCCCCAGCATTTT	CASSSGYGQPQHF
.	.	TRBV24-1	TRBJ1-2	TGTGCCACCAGTGGTTCCGACAGGAGTAACGGCTACACCTTC	CATSGSDRSNGYTF
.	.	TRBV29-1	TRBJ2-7	TGCAGCGTTGCGGGATCGACCGACACGCGACTATCCTACGAGCAGTACTTC	CSVAGSTDTRLSYEQYF
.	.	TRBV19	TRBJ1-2	TGTGCCAGTAGTATAAATCGGCAGTATGGCTACACCTTC	CASSINRQYGYTF
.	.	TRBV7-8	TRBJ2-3	TGTGCCAGCAGCTTATTCGGGTCGCAGGGAGATACGCAGTATTTT	CASSLFGSQGDTQYF
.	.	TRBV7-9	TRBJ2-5	TGTGCCAGCAGCTTAGTAGTGCCCCGGGAGACCCAGTACTTC	CASSLVVPRETQYF
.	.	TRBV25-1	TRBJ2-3	TGTGCCAGCAGTGAAAGCGCGTTCAGCACAGATACGCAGTATTTT	CASSESAFSTDTQYF
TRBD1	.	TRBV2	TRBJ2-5	TGTGCCAGCATTGGACAGGGGGCCGTGGGGACCCAGTACTTC	CASIGQGAVGTQYF